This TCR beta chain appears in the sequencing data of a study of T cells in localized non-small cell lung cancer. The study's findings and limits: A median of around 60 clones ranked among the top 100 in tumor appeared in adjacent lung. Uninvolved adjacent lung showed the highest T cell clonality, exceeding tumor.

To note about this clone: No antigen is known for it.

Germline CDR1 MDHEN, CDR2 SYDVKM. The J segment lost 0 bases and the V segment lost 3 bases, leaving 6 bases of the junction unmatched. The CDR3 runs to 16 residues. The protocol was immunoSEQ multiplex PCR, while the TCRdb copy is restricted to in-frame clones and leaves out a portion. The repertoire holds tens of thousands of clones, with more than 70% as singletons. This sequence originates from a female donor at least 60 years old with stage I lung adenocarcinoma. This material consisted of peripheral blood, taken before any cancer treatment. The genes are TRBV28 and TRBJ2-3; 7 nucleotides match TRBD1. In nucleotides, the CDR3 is TGTGCCAGCAGTTTCCCGGGACAGATTAGCACAGATACGCAGTATTTT. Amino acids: CASSFPGQISTDTQYF. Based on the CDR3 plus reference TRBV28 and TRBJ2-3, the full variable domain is DVKVTQSSRYLVKRTGEKVFLECVQDMDHENMFWYRQDPGLGLRLIYFSYDVKMKEKGDIPEGYSVSREKKERFSLILESASTNQTSMYLCASSFPGQISTDTQYFGPGTRLTVL.